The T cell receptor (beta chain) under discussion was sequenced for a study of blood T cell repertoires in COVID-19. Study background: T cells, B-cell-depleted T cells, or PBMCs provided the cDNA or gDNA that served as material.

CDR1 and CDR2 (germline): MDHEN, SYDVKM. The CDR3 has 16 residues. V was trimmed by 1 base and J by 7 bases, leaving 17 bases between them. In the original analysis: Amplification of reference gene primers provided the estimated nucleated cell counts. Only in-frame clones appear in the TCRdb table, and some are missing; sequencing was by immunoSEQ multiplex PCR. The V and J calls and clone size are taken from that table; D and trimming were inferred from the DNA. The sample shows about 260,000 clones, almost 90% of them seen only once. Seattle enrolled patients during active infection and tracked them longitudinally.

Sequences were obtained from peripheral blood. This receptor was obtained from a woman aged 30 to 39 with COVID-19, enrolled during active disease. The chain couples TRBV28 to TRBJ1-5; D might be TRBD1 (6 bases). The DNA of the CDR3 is TGTGCCAGCAGTTTATATGCGGTCAGGGGAGACCAGCCCCAGCATTTT. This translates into CASSLYAVRGDQPQHF.